The TCR beta chain described here comes from a study of cytomegalovirus exposure and HLA in healthy donors. Whole-study findings and limits: Earlier analysis yielded a pattern in which most TCR beta V segments were productive about 90% or about 30% of the time. A later analysis linked a missense DCLRE1C variant to TCR beta V- and J-gene trimming.

The V gene end was trimmed by 2 bases and the J gene end by 3 bases; junction bases not matched to a gene: 7. CDR3 size: 17 residues. Germline CDR1 and CDR2: SGHRS and YFSETQ. Each donor was healthy, and each was a bone marrow donor. In the case of this clone: What it binds is unknown.

Primers for the PCR totalled 60 Vbeta and 13 Jbeta. Profiling relied on immunoSEQ multiplex PCR, and the TCRdb table lists in-frame clones only, not all of them. This sample carries some 98,000 clones, about four fifths of them seen once, and the ten largest clones take approximately 3.7%. The source material was PBMCs. This chain uses TRBV5-1 with TRBJ2-2, with 10 bases that match TRBD1. The source of this sequence is a female donor in good health and CMV-seropositive. Written as DNA, the CDR3 is TGCGCCAGCAGCTTACCCCGGGACAGGGGTGACACCGGGGAGCTGTTTTTT. It specifies CASSLPRDRGDTGELFF.